This T cell receptor (beta chain) was recorded in a study of blood T cell repertoires in COVID-19. Whole-study context: T cells, B-cell-depleted T cells, or PBMCs supplied cDNA or gDNA.

Per the original data handling: Reference gene primer amplification yielded estimated nucleated cell counts. Method: immunoSEQ multiplex PCR; TCRdb's copy keeps in-frame clones and lacks some. V, J and clone size derive from that table, while D and trimming were established from the DNA sequence. Here the sample spans about 480,000 clones, over 75% being singletons. Recovered Cohort 3 donors showed two negative PCRs, clearance, or symptom resolution. The length of the CDR3 is 13 residues. Germline CDR1 is MGHDK and CDR2 is SYGVNS. Trimming shortened V by 1 base and J by 7 bases, and 8 bases separated the two germline ends.

The clonotype originates from a woman aged 40 to 50 who had recovered from COVID-19. Sequenced: PBMCs or T cells enriched from blood (not recorded which). The chain couples TRBV25-1 to TRBJ2-1; the D gene is possibly TRBD1 (6 bases). The CDR3 DNA reads TGTGCCAGCAGTGAATTTACAGGGAATGAGCAGTTCTTC. As protein: CASSEFTGNEQFF.